This paragraph reports one TCR beta chain. Antigen specificity is unknown. The sample belongs to a study of PD-1 blockade in classical Hodgkin lymphoma. This CDR3 has 14 amino acids. The germline CDR1 and CDR2 sequences are MDHEN and SYDVKM. The ends were cut back, 2 bases at V and 6 bases at J, with 12 bases in the middle. Documented time point: cycle 4 day 1 (C4D1), after less than 7 weeks of nivolumab. Exposure to brentuximab vedotin varied, and each patient had relapsed following autologous stem cell transplantation. CD8+ T cell isolation from thawed PBMCs was performed by magnetic negative selection. General study findings and limits: According to reports, newly diagnosed patients had lower baseline TCR diversity than healthy donors, and relapsed/refractory patients had lower baseline TCR diversity still.

Generated by immunoSEQ multiplex PCR, the TCRdb table keeps only in-frame clones and is missing some. The data show several thousand clones, approximately 62% seen once. The material was CD8+ T cells from blood, obtained before the fourth cycle of nivolumab. This chain uses TRBV28 with TRBJ2-3, with no clear D. The source is a human donor with classical Hodgkin lymphoma. For the CDR3, the DNA is TGTGCCAGCAGTTTACGCGGATCTACGGATACGCAGTATTTT. Translation gives CASSLRGSTDTQYF.